The 2 T cell receptor beta chains below all came from one sample that was sequenced in a study of T cells in Graves' hyperthyroidism and ophthalmopathy. What was amplified from RNA transcripts were TCR beta CDR3 regions. In the first-round RT-PCR of the TCR CDR3, the HTBI primer set was used. TCRdb recomputed calls from the multiplex PCR reads with MiXCR, one row per CDR3 protein. The data show roughly 240,000 distinct CDR3 sequences, 16% seen once. Sequenced sample: blood. Receptor source: a woman aged 18-29 years with Graves' ophthalmopathy.

This clonotype is a singleton in its sample. At one end the junction does not follow the germline gene, possibly because of a read error. The chain combines TRBV4-2 with TRBJ2-1; 10 bases line up with TRBD2. This CDR3 contains 17 residues. CDR1 and CDR2 from the germline V gene are LGHNA and YNFKEQ. CDR3 loop: CAISQDRSGGSYNEQFF. The CDR3, as DNA: TGTGCCATCAGCCAAGATCGTAGCGGGGGGTCCTACAATGAGCAGTTCTTC.

This clonotype showed up many times. The chain combines TRBV7-3 with TRBJ2-1; D is possibly TRBD1 or TRBD2 (5 bases each). The CDR3 totals 13 residues. V was trimmed by 5 bases and J by 8 bases, leaving 13 bases between them. Germline V gene sequence: CDR1 SGHTA, CDR2 FQGTGA. The CDR3 coding sequence is TGTGCCAGCAGCCGGGGCGCGCCGGATGAGCAGTTCTTC. It yields the protein CASSRGAPDEQFF.